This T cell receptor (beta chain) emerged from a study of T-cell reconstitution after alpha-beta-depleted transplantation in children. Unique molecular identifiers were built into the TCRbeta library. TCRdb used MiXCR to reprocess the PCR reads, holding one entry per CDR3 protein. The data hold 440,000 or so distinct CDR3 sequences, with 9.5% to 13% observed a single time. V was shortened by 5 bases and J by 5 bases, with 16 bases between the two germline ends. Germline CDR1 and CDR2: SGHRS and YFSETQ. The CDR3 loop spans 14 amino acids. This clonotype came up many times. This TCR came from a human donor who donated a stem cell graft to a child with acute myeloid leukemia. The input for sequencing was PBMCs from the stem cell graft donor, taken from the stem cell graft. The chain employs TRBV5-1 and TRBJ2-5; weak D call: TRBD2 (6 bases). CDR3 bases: TGCGCCAGCAGACCCGGAGGGGTAGGGGAGACCCAGTACTTC. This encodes CASRPGGVGETQYF. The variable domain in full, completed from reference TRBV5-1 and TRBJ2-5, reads KAGVTQTPRYLIKTRGQQVTLSCSPISGHRSVSWYQQTPGQGLQFLFEYFSETQRNKGNFPGRFSGRQFSNSRSEMNVSTLELGDSALYLCASRPGGVGETQYFGPGTRLLVL.